This T cell receptor (beta chain) came from a study of glioma-infiltrating T cells after dendritic cell vaccination. Overall study results and limits: Estimated pretreatment TIL content predicted outcome after dendritic cell vaccination.

As to this clone: Its antigen is unknown.

Blood PBMC samples: pre-vaccination, two weeks post third vaccination, and at tumor progression. With 11 bases removed from V and 4 bases from J, the gap between germline ends came to 21 bases. CDR1 is SNHLY, CDR2 FYNNEI, per germline. This CDR3 has 15 residues. TCRdb keeps only in-frame clones here, not all; method: immunoSEQ multiplex PCR. The sample has some 87,000 clones; approximately 81% are singletons. The chain is built from TRBV2 and TRBJ1-5; TRBD1 is a possible D gene (5 bases). The sequenced sample was blood, obtained before dendritic cell vaccination. The source is a human donor with glioblastoma. CDR3 protein: CASRVEETPNQPQHF. The CDR3 nucleotides read TGTGCCTCCAGGGTCGAGGAGACCCCGAATCAGCCCCAGCATTTT. Variable domain in full (rest from reference TRBV2 and TRBJ1-5): EPEVTQTPSHQVTQMGQEVILRCVPISNHLYFYWYRQILGQKVEFLVSFYNNEISEKSEIFDDQFSVERPDGSNFTLKIRSTKLEDSAMYFCASRVEETPNQPQHFGDGTRLSIL.